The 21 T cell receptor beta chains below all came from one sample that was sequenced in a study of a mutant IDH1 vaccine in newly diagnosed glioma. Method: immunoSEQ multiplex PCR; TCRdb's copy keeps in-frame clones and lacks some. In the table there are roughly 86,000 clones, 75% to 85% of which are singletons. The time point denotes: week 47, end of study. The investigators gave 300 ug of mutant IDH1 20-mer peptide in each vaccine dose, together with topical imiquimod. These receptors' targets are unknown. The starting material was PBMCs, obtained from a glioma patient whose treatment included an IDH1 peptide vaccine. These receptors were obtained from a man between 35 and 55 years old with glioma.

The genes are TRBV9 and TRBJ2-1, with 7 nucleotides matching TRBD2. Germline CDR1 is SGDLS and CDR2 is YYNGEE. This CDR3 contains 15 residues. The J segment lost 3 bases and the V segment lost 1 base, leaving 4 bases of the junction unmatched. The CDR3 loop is CASSVRLADYNEQFF. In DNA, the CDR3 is TGTGCCAGCAGCGTACGCCTAGCGGACTACAATGAGCAGTTCTTC.

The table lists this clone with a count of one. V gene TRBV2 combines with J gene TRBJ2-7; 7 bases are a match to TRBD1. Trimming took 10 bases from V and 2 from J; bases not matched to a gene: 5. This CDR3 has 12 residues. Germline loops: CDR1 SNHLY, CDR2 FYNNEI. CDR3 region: CAIRTGPYEQYF. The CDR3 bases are TGTGCCATCAGGACAGGCCCCTACGAGCAGTACTTC.

The CDR3 loop reads CASSYSGGDRGSYEQYF. CDR3 coding DNA: TGTGCCAGCAGTTACTCGGGGGGGGACAGAGGGAGTTACGAGCAGTACTTC. The chain links TRBV6-7 to TRBJ2-7; D is perhaps TRBD1 or TRBD2 (7 bases each). TRBV6-7 is sorted into the ORF group, with uncertain function. This CDR3 contains 17 residues. V was cut by 0 bases and J by 4 bases, with 19 bases left in between.

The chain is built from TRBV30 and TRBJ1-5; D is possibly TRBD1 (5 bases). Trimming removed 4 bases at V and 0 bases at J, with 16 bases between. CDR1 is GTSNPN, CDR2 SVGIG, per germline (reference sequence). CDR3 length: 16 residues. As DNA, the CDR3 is TGTGCCTGGACCCTCGGCGGGGGAAATAGCAATCAGCCCCAGCATTTT. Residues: CAWTLGGGNSNQPQHF.

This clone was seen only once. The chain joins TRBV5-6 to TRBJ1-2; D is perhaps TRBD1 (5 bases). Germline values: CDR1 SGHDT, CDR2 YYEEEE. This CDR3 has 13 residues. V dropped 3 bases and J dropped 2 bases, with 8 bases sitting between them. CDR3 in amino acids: CASSSRQNYGYTF. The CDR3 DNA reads TGTGCCAGCAGCTCAAGACAGAACTATGGCTACACCTTC.

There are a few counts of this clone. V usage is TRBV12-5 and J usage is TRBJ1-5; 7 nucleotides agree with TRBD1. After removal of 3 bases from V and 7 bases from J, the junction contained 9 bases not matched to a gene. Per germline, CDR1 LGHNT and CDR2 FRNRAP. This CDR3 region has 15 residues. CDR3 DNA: TGTGCTAGTGGTTTCATACAGGGGAGGGTGCAGCCCCAGCATTTT. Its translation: CASGFIQGRVQPQHF.

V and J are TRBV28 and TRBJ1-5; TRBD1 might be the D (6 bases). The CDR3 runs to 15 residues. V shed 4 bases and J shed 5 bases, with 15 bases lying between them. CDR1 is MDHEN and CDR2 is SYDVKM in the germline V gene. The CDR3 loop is CASSSTGGRHQPQHF. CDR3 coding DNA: TGTGCCAGCAGTTCCACGGGGGGGCGGCATCAGCCCCAGCATTTT.

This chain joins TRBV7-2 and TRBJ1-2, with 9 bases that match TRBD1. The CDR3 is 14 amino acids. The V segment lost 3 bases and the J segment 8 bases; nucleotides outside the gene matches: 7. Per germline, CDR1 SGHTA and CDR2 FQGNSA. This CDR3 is CASSFPSDRGGYTF. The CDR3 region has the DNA TGTGCCAGCAGCTTTCCCTCGGACAGGGGAGGCTACACCTTC.

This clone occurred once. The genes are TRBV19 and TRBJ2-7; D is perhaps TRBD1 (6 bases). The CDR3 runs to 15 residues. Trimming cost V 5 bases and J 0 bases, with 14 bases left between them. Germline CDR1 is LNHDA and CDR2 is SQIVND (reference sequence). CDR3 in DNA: TGTGCCAGTAGTCTCAGGGGAGAGAGCTCCTACGAGCAGTACTTC. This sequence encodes CASSLRGESSYEQYF.

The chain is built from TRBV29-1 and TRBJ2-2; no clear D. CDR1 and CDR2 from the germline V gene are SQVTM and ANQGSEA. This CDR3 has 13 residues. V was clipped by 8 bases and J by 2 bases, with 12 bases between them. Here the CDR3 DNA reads TGCAGCTCCCGGTTTCGAAACACCGGGGAGCTGTTTTTT. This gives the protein CSSRFRNTGELFF.

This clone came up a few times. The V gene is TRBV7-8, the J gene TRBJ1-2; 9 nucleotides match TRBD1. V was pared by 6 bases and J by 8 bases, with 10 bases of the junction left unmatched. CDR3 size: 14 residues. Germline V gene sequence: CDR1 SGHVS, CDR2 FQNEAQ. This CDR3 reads CASSFWTGVKGYTF. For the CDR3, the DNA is TGTGCCAGCAGTTTCTGGACAGGGGTTAAGGGCTACACCTTC. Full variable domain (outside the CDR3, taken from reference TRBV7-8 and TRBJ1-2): GAGVSQSPRYKVAKRGQDVALRCDPISGHVSLFWYQQALGQGPEFLTYFQNEAQLDKSGLPSDRFFAERPEGSVSTLKIQRTQQEDSAVYLCASSFWTGVKGYTFGSGTRLTVV.

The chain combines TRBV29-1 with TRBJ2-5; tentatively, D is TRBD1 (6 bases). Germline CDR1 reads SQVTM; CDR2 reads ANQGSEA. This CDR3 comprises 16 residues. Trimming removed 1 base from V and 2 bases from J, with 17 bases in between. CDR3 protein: CSVEVLAGERQETQYF. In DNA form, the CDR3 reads TGCAGCGTTGAAGTTCTGGCAGGGGAGAGGCAAGAGACCCAGTACTTC.

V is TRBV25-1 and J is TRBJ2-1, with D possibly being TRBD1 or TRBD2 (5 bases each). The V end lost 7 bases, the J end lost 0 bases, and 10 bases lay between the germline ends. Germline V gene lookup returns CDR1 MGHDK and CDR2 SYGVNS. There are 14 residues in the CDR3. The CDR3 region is CASKGLASYNEQFF. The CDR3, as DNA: TGTGCCAGCAAGGGGCTAGCCTCCTACAATGAGCAGTTCTTC.

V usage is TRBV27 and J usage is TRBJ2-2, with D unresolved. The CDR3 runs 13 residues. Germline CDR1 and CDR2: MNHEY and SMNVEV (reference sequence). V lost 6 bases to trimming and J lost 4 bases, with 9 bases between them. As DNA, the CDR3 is TGTGCCAGCAGACCCATGGTCACCGGGGAGCTGTTTTTT. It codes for CASRPMVTGELFF.

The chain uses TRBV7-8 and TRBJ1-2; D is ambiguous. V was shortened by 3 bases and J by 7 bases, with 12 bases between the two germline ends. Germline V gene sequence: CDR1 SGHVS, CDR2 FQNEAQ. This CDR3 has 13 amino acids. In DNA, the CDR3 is TGTGCCAGCAGCTTTAGGGAGGGCGGTGGCTACACCTTC. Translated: CASSFREGGGYTF.

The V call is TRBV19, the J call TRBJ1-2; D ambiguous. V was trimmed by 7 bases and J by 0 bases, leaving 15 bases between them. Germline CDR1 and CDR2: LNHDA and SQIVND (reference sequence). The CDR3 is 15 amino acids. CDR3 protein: CASTRRRPANYGYTF. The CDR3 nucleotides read TGTGCCAGTACTCGCCGGCGGCCAGCTAACTATGGCTACACCTTC. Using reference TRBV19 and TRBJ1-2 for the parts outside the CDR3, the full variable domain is DGGITQSPKYLFRKEGQNVTLSCEQNLNHDAMYWYRQDPGQGLRLIYYSQIVNDFQKGDIAEGYSVSREKKESFPLTVTSAQKNPTAFYLCASTRRRPANYGYTFGSGTRLTVV.

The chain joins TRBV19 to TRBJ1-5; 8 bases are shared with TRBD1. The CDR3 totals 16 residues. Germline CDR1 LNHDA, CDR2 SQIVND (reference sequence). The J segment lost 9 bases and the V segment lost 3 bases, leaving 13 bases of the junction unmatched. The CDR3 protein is CASSMGTGSPPGPQHF. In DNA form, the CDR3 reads TGTGCCAGTAGTATGGGGACAGGTAGCCCCCCAGGGCCCCAGCATTTT.

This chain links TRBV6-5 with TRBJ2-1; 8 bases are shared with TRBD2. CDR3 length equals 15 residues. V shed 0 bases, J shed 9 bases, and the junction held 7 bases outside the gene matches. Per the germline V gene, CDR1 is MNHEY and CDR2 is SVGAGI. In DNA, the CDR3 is TGTGCCAGCAGTTACTCTCCCACGGGGGGGCGTGAGCAGTTCTTC. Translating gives CASSYSPTGGREQFF.

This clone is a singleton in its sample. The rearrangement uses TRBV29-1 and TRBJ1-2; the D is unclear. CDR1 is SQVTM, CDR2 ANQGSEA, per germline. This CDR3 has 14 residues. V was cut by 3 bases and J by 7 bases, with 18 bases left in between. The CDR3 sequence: CSVEGAMTAPGYTF. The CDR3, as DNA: TGCAGCGTTGAGGGCGCTATGACGGCCCCTGGCTACACCTTC.

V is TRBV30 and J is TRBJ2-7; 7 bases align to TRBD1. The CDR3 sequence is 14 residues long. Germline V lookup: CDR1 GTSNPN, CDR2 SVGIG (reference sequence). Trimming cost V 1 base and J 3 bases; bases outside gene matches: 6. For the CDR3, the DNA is TGTGCCTGGAGTGAAGACAGGGAGATCTACGAGCAGTACTTC. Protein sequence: CAWSEDREIYEQYF.

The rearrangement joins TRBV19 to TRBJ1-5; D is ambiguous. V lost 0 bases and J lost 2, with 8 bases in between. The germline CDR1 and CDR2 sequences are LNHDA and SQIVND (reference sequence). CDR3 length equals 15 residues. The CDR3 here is CASSIDGLGNQPQHF. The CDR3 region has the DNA TGTGCCAGTAGTATAGATGGGTTGGGCAATCAGCCCCAGCATTTT.